One and the same sample provided the 24 T cell receptor beta chains below, sequenced in a study of graft-versus-host responses after intestinal transplantation. The protocol was immunoSEQ multiplex PCR, while the TCRdb copy is restricted to in-frame clones and leaves out a portion. The sample shows around 100,000 clones, about nine tenths of them seen only once. Which antigens these TCRs recognize remains unknown. This specimen consisted of unstimulated CD4+ T cells sorted from spleen or lymph node cells, obtained before transplant. The receptors were sampled from a human donor who was the organ donor for an intestinal transplant.

The rearrangement links TRBV4-1 to TRBJ1-2; 9 bases match TRBD1. V shed 4 bases and J 3 bases; nucleotides not matched to a gene: 3. The CDR3 runs 14 residues. Germline V lookup: CDR1 MGHRA, CDR2 YSYEKL. The CDR3 loop reads CASSLRDRDYGYTF. The CDR3 nucleotides are TGCGCCAGCAGCCTCCGGGACAGGGACTATGGCTACACCTTC.

The CDR3 reads CASSELSGRGLNSNQPQHF. The DNA of the CDR3 is TGTGCCAGCAGTGAATTATCGGGCAGGGGGCTGAATAGCAATCAGCCCCAGCATTTT. This sequence joins TRBV6-1 and TRBJ1-5; TRBD1 aligns across 8 bases. V dropped 2 bases and J dropped 0; count of bases not matched to a gene: 12. CDR1 is MNHNS and CDR2 is SASEGT in the germline V gene. The CDR3 contains 19 residues.

This clone was counted a few times. The genes are TRBV4-3 and TRBJ1-4; D gene ambiguous. The CDR3 loop spans 15 amino acids. V was trimmed by 4 bases and J by 4 bases, leaving 13 bases between them. The germline CDR1 and CDR2 sequences are LGHNA and YSLEER. CDR3 protein: CASSPNVQVNEKLFF. In nucleotides, the CDR3 is TGCGCCAGCAGCCCAAACGTCCAGGTTAATGAAAAACTGTTTTTT.

V and J are TRBV9 and TRBJ2-1, with 10 positions matching TRBD1. The CDR3 runs to 20 residues. Germline V gene data show CDR1 as SGDLS and CDR2 as YYNGEE. After removal of 3 bases from V and 1 base from J, the junction contained 16 bases not matched to a gene. CDR3: CASSASTVTGGAGSYNEQFF. The CDR3 region has the DNA TGTGCCAGCAGCGCTTCCACAGTGACAGGGGGCGCAGGTTCCTACAATGAGCAGTTCTTC.

This clone was recorded only once. Because the CDR3's place on the DNA is in doubt, the DNA is left out and the CDR3 is given as listed by TCRdb. The V and J genes are TRBV2 and TRBJ2-5; the table's TRBD1 call for D was not verified on the DNA. The CDR3 is 13 residues long, counting both termini. Germline assignment: CDR1 SNHLY and CDR2 FYNNEI. CDR3 residues: CASSEVGTGALYF.

This chain joins TRBV6-5 and TRBJ1-2, with 8 positions matching TRBD1. J gave up 7 bases and V 2 bases, and 9 bases lay outside the gene matches. Germline CDR1 reads MNHEY; CDR2 reads SVGAGI. This CDR3 has 15 residues. Here the CDR3 reads CASSYDRTGLVGYTF. CDR3 coding DNA: TGTGCCAGCAGTTACGATCGGACAGGGTTGGTTGGCTACACCTTC.

The V call is TRBV7-3, the J call TRBJ2-7, with 10 bases identical to TRBD1. Germline V gives CDR1 SGHTA, CDR2 FQGTGA. The CDR3 length is 15 residues. V trimming: 3 bases; J trimming: 5 bases; junction bases outside the gene matches: 7. The CDR3 nucleotides are TGTGCCAGCAGCTTTATGGGACAGGGGTCCGACGAGCAGTACTTC. It translates to CASSFMGQGSDEQYF.

This clone was recorded a few times. The V gene is TRBV7-9, the J gene TRBJ1-6; D is perhaps TRBD1 (6 bases). The CDR3 covers 14 residues. Germline V gene lookup returns CDR1 SEHNR and CDR2 FQNEAQ (reference sequence). Trimming removed 5 bases at V and 9 bases at J, with 14 bases between. CDR3 in amino acids: CASSPWGPGSPLHF. The CDR3 nucleotides read TGTGCCAGCAGCCCCTGGGGGCCGGGTTCACCCCTCCACTTT.

The CDR3 region has the DNA TGCGCCAGCAGTCTAGCGGGGGCCCACAATGAGCAGTTCTTC. It is translated as CASSLAGAHNEQFF. The chain recombines TRBV23-1 with TRBJ2-1; 9 nucleotides align to TRBD2. TRBV23-1 is given ORF status, its function remaining uncertain. The CDR3 has 14 amino acids. V shed 4 bases and J 5 bases; nucleotides not matched to a gene: 3.

This clone was recorded only once. The rearrangement joins TRBV4-3 to TRBJ2-5; TRBD1 agrees at 9 bases. V lost 3 bases to trimming and J lost 2 bases; unmatched junction nucleotides: 7. CDR1 LGHNA and CDR2 YSLEER come from the germline V gene. The length of the CDR3 is 16 residues. CDR3 sequence (DNA): TGCGCCAGCAGCCACGGCTTGGGACAGGGACAAGAGACCCAGTACTTC. Translation: CASSHGLGQGQETQYF.

The chain recombines TRBV19 with TRBJ1-2; 11 positions agree with TRBD1. Germline V gene sequence: CDR1 LNHDA, CDR2 SQIVND (reference sequence). The CDR3 is 12 residues long. Trimming cost V 6 bases and J 7 bases; bases outside gene matches: 1. The CDR3 loop is CASRDRGPGYTF. Written as DNA, the CDR3 is TGTGCCAGTAGGGACAGGGGGCCTGGCTACACCTTC. The full variable domain, completed using reference TRBV19 and TRBJ1-2, is DGGITQSPKYLFRKEGQNVTLSCEQNLNHDAMYWYRQDPGQGLRLIYYSQIVNDFQKGDIAEGYSVSREKKESFPLTVTSAQKNPTAFYLCASRDRGPGYTFGSGTRLTVV.

The genes are TRBV18 and TRBJ1-2; 12 bases line up with TRBD1. This CDR3 comprises 16 residues. V gave up 6 bases and J gave up 4 bases; unmatched junction bases: 9. Germline V CDR1 and CDR2: KGHSH, LQKENI. CDR3 residues: CASSPKGQGAAYGYTF. The CDR3 nucleotides read TGTGCCAGCTCGCCCAAGGGACAGGGGGCCGCCTATGGCTACACCTTC.

The chain uses TRBV4-1 and TRBJ2-7; 13 bases fit TRBD2. CDR3 length: 16 amino acids. Germline values: CDR1 MGHRA, CDR2 YSYEKL. J gave up 5 bases and V 1 base, and 5 bases lay outside the gene matches. CDR3 sequence reads: CASSQVGLAGVDEQYF. CDR3 coding DNA: TGCGCCAGCAGCCAAGTTGGACTAGCGGGGGTGGACGAGCAGTACTTC.

The chain joins TRBV4-2 to TRBJ1-2, with TRBD1 matching over 8 bases. Germline V gene lookup returns CDR1 LGHNA and CDR2 YNFKEQ. CDR3 size: 15 residues. The junction had 9 bases not matched to a gene; V was cut back by 7 bases and J by 2 bases. This CDR3 is CASNIGQGPNYGYTF. The CDR3 DNA sequence: TGTGCCAGCAATATCGGACAGGGACCCAACTATGGCTACACCTTC.

The V gene is TRBV2, the J gene TRBJ1-1; D remains unclear. The CDR3 loop spans 15 amino acids. Germline V gene sequence: CDR1 SNHLY, CDR2 FYNNEI. V was trimmed by 4 bases and J by 3 bases, leaving 15 bases between them. The CDR3 reads CASSVREGYDTEAFF. DNA for the CDR3: TGTGCCAGCAGTGTACGGGAAGGGTACGACACTGAAGCTTTCTTT.

The gene calls are TRBV7-9 and TRBJ1-2; D gene ambiguous. With 5 bases removed from V and 8 bases from J, the gap between germline ends came to 30 bases. Germline V gene sequence: CDR1 SEHNR, CDR2 FQNEAQ (reference sequence). The CDR3 covers 18 residues. The CDR3, as DNA: TGTGCCAGCAGCCCCACGAGGAGGCCCGGAGCCGGCGTGGGGGGCTACACCTTC. Protein: CASSPTRRPGAGVGGYTF.

The chain links TRBV7-2 to TRBJ1-1; unclear D gene. The CDR3 loop spans 13 amino acids. V lost 5 bases, J lost 6 bases, and 13 bases lay in between. Germline V lookup: CDR1 SGHTA, CDR2 FQGNSA. CDR3 nucleotide sequence: TGTGCCAGCAGCGTTGGAAGGGAGTCTGAAGCTTTCTTT. Amino acid sequence: CASSVGRESEAFF.

The V gene is TRBV6-1, the J gene TRBJ1-6; no reliable D call. Deletions cut 3 bases from V and 11 bases from J, with 11 bases between. Germline CDR1 and CDR2: MNHNS and SASEGT. The length of the CDR3 is 13 residues. CDR3 nucleotides: TGTGCCAGCAGTGACAGTATCTTTCCACCCCTCCACTTT. Amino acids: CASSDSIFPPLHF.

This chain joins TRBV27 and TRBJ2-7, with 7 bases identical to TRBD2. The CDR3 is 13 amino acids. The V gene end was trimmed by 2 bases and the J gene end by 6 bases; junction bases not matched to a gene: 4. CDR1 and CDR2 (germline): MNHEY, SMNVEV (reference sequence). CDR3 region: CASSLAGVVEQYF. Here the CDR3 DNA reads TGTGCCAGCAGTTTAGCGGGGGTAGTCGAGCAGTACTTC.

The chain is built from TRBV5-6 and TRBJ2-1; TRBD2 matches 8 bases. Germline CDR1 SGHDT, CDR2 YYEEEE. V lost 1 base and J lost 10; bases outside the gene matches: 10. The CDR3 sequence is 15 residues long. The CDR3 sequence: CASSLFQRGRREQFF. In DNA, the CDR3 is TGTGCCAGCAGCTTGTTTCAGCGGGGGAGAAGAGAGCAGTTCTTC. Supplemented by reference TRBV5-6 and TRBJ2-1, the full variable domain reads DAGVTQSPTHLIKTRGQQVTLRCSPKSGHDTVSWYQQALGQGPQFIFQYYEEEERQRGNFPDRFSGHQFPNYSSELNVNALLLGDSALYLCASSLFQRGRREQFFGPGTRLTVL.

The V gene is TRBV15, the J gene TRBJ1-1; D is perhaps TRBD1 (5 bases). The V gene's germline CDR1 is LNHNV and CDR2 YYDKDF (reference sequence). V dropped 1 base and J dropped 2 bases, with 11 bases sitting between them. This CDR3 comprises 15 residues. CDR3 amino acids: CATSRGGEGNTEAFF. In DNA, the CDR3 is TGTGCCACCAGCAGAGGAGGGGAGGGAAACACTGAAGCTTTCTTT. The entire variable domain, with the rest obtained from reference TRBV15 and TRBJ1-1, is as follows: DAMVIQNPRYQVTQFGKPVTLSCSQTLNHNVMYWYQQKSSQAPKLLFHYYDKDFNNEADTPDNFQSRRPNTSFCFLDIRSPGLGDTAMYLCATSRGGEGNTEAFFGQGTRLTVV.

The chain carries TRBV11-3 and TRBJ2-5, with 13 nucleotides matching TRBD2. The CDR3 is made up of 14 amino acids. Germline V CDR1 and CDR2: SGHNT, YENEEA. V gave up 5 bases and J gave up 5 bases; unmatched junction bases: 2. In DNA, the CDR3 is TGTGCCAGCAGCACTAGCGGGGGGGAGGAGACCCAGTACTTC. Protein sequence: CASSTSGGEETQYF.

V is TRBV7-2 and J is TRBJ2-5; D is possibly TRBD2 (7 bases). This CDR3 region has 16 residues. Looked up from germline, CDR1 is SGHTA and CDR2 is FQGNSA. V lost 4 bases and J lost 4, with 19 bases in between. The CDR3: CASSWGRGPGGETQYF. As DNA, the CDR3 is TGTGCCAGCAGCTGGGGCCGGGGGCCGGGAGGAGAGACCCAGTACTTC.

This clone was seen more than once but under ten times. The rearrangement links TRBV7-9 to TRBJ1-2, with 8 nucleotides matching TRBD1. From germline, CDR1 is SEHNR and CDR2 FQNEAQ (reference sequence). This CDR3 has 13 residues. V dropped 5 bases and J dropped 4; count of bases not matched to a gene: 3. The CDR3 region is CASSPGTGYGYTF. The CDR3 DNA sequence: TGTGCCAGCAGCCCCGGGACAGGCTATGGCTACACCTTC.